The 4 T cell receptor beta chains reported below all come from one sample, sequenced in a study of blood T cell repertoires in COVID-19. Generated by immunoSEQ multiplex PCR, the TCRdb table keeps only in-frame clones and is missing some. Found here are 150,000 to 200,000 clones, around three quarters of them singletons; the top ten hold 7% to 10%. Sequencing was done on a sample of peripheral blood. The receptors were gathered from a man aged 55 to 70 with acute or convalescent COVID-19.

The chain recombines TRBV2 with TRBJ1-5; D is possibly TRBD1 (5 bases). Germline-derived CDR1 and CDR2 are SNHLY and FYNNEI. Trimming stripped 4 bases from V and 3 bases from J, with 10 bases between. There are 14 residues in the CDR3. The CDR3 DNA reads as TGTGCCAGCAGTGGTTTCAGGGACAATCAGCCCCAGCATTTT. This codes for CASSGFRDNQPQHF.

Comments on this clone: The sample holds other DNA sequences that translate to the same CDR3. CDR3 in amino acids: CASSQVAGGYGYTF. CDR3 coding DNA: TGCGCCAGCAGCCAAGTGGCTGGCGGCTATGGCTACACCTTC. The chain combines TRBV4-1 with TRBJ1-2; D is undetermined. Between the trimmed V and J ends, which lost 1 base and 4 bases, there was a span of 10 bases. This CDR3 contains 14 residues. Germline V gene lookup returns CDR1 MGHRA and CDR2 YSYEKL.

The chain employs TRBV28 and TRBJ2-5; weak D call: TRBD2 (5 bases). This CDR3 region has 15 residues. V lost 1 base and J lost 2, with 11 bases in between. CDR1 and CDR2 from the germline V gene are MDHEN and SYDVKM. DNA of the CDR3: TGTGCCAGCAGTTTATCCGGGAAGACTCAAGAGACCCAGTACTTC. Protein sequence: CASSLSGKTQETQYF.

The V call is TRBV27, the J call TRBJ1-2; 10 bases agree with TRBD1. The CDR3 length is 15 residues. Germline values: CDR1 MNHEY, CDR2 SMNVEV (reference sequence). V was clipped by 5 bases and J by 5 bases; unmatched bases: 8. In DNA, the CDR3 is TGTGCCAGCAGTGAACCGGGACAGGGGCGTTATGGCTACACCTTC. This translates into CASSEPGQGRYGYTF.